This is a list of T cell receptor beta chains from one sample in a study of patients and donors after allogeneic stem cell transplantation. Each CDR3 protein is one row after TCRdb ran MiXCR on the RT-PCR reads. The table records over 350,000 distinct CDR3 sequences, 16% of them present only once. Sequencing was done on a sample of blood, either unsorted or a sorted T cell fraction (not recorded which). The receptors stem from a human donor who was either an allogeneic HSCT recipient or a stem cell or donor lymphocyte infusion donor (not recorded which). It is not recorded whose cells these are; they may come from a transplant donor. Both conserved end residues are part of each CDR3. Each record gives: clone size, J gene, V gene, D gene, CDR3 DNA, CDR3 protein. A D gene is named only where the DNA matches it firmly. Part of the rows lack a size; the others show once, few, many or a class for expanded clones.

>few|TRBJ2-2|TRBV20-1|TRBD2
TGCAGTGCTAGAGATCGGCGCGGGGGTAACACCGGGGAGCTGTTTTTT
CSARDRRGGNTGELFF
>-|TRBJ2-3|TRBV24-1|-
TGTGCCACCAGTGATTTCCAGGGCCCAGATACGCAGTATTTT
CATSDFQGPDTQYF
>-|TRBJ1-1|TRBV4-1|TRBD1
TGCGCCAGCAGTCACGACCGGACAGGGGGCTTGAACACTGAAGCTTTCTTT
CASSHDRTGGLNTEAFF
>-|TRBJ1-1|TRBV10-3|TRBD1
TGTGCCATCAGGATGGGACAGGGGAACACTGAAGCTTTCTTT
CAIRMGQGNTEAFF
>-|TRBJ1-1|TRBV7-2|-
TGTGCCAGCAGCCGTGGGATACAGGGCCTAAGTGAAGCTTTCTTT
CASSRGIQGLSEAFF
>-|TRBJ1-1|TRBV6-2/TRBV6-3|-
TGTGCCAGCAGTGACCAGGGAACTGAAGCTTTCTTT
CASSDQGTEAFF
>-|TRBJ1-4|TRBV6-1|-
TGTGCCAGCAGTCCGCAGGGTTTAGCTAATGAAAAACTGTTTTTT
CASSPQGLANEKLFF
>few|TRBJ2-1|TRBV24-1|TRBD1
TGTGCCACCAGTGATGTGACAGGGAATAACAATGAGCAGTTCTTC
CATSDVTGNNNEQFF
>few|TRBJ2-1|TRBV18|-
TGTGCCAGCTCACCCTCCGGGGCAGCCCCTGAGCAGTTCTTC
CASSPSGAAPEQFF
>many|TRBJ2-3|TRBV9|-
TGTGCCAGCAGCGTAGGCGGCACAGATACGCAGTATTTT
CASSVGGTDTQYF
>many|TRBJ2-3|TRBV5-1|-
TGCGCCAGCAGAGACAGCTACACAGATACGCAGTATTTT
CASRDSYTDTQYF
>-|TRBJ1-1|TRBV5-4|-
TGTGCCAGCAGCCTGGGGGGTGGAGTGAACACTGAAGCTTTCTTT
CASSLGGGVNTEAFF
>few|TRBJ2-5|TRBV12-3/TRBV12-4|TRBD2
TGTGCCAGCAGGCGAAGCGGGGTCGAGACCCAGTACTTC
CASRRSGVETQYF
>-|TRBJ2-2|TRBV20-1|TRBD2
TGCAGTGCTTACCCCAGCGGGAGGGCGAACACCGGGGAGCTGTTTTTT
CSAYPSGRANTGELFF
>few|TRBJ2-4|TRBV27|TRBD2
TGTGCCAGCAGTCTGCTGACTAGCGGGAGGAACAAAAACATTCAGTACTTC
CASSLLTSGRNKNIQYF
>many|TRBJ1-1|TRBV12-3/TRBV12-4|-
TGTGCCAGCAGCCCCAGGGTTCGTCGCACTGAAGCTTTCTTT
CASSPRVRRTEAFF
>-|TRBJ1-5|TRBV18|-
TGTGCCAGCTCCACCGCCGGGGAGCCCCAGCATTTT
CASSTAGEPQHF
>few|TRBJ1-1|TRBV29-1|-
TGCAGCGCCCCAAAACCAGGGGTCACTGAAGCTTTCTTT
CSAPKPGVTEAFF
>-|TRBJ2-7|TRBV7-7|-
TGTGCCACCAAGGACGGTTCCTACGAGCAGTACTTC
CATKDGSYEQYF
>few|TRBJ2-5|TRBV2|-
TGTGCCAGCAGTGTAGGTGAAGAGACCCAGTACTTC
CASSVGEETQYF
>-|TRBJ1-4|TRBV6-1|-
TGTGCCAGCAGTGAAACTTGGGACGAAAAACTGTTTTTT
CASSETWDEKLFF
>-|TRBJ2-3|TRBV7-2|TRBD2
TGTGCCAGCAGCCGCCGGGGGGGGCCCACAGATACGCAGTATTTT
CASSRRGGPTDTQYF
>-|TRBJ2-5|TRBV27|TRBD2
TGTGCCAGCACCCTGGGTTTGAAGCGGGAGTTAGAGACCCAGTACTTC
CASTLGLKRELETQYF
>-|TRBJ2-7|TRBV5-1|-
TGCGCCAGCAGCCGGGGGACCACCTACGAGCAGTACTTC
CASSRGTTYEQYF
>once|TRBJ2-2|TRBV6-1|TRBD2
TGTGCCAGCAGGCTGGGGTCGACTAGCGGGAACGGGGAGCTGTTTTTT
CASRLGSTSGNGELFF
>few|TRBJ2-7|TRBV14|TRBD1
TGTGCCAGCAGCCGGACCGGGACAGCCTCCTACGAGCAGTACTTC
CASSRTGTASYEQYF
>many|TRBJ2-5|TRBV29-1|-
TGCAGCGTTGCAGCGAAACTCCAAGAGACCCAGTACTTC
CSVAAKLQETQYF
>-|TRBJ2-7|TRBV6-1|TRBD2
TGTGCCAGCAGGGGGACTAGCGGGAGATACGAGCAGTACTTC
CASRGTSGRYEQYF
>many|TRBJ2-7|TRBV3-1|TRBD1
TGTGCCAGCAGCCTCCGTCTGGGGGGACAGGTTCTCTCCGAGCAGTACTTC
CASSLRLGGQVLSEQYF
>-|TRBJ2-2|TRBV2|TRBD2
TGTGCCAGCACCCGCCCAGGGCTAGCGGGAGACACCGGGGAGCTGTTTTTT
CASTRPGLAGDTGELFF
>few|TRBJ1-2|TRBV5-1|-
TGCGCCAGCAGCTTGGAAACCGGGGCTGGGGGCTACACCTTC
CASSLETGAGGYTF
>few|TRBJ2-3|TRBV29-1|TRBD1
TGCAGCGTGGGACAGGGAGGCACAGATACGCAGTATTTT
CSVGQGGTDTQYF
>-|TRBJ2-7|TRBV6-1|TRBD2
TGTGCCAGCAGTGACGTCCTAGCGGCTTCCTACGAGCAGTACTTC
CASSDVLAASYEQYF
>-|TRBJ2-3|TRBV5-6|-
TGTGCCAGCAGCTTGGGCGTGGGTAGGGATACGCAGTATTTT
CASSLGVGRDTQYF
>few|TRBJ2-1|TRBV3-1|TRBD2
TGTGCCAGCAGCCAAGCACTAGCGGGAATAAATGAGCAGTTCTTC
CASSQALAGINEQFF
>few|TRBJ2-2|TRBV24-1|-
TGTGCCACCAGTCCACGGCGGGGATTGACCACCGGGGAGCTGTTTTTT
CATSPRRGLTTGELFF
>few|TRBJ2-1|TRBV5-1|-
TGCGCCAGCAACGGGGGAGAAACCTACAATGAGCAGTTCTTC
CASNGGETYNEQFF
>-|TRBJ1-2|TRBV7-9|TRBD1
TGTGCCAGCAGCCCCTCGGCAGGGGGTAAAGCTTATGGCTACACCTTC
CASSPSAGGKAYGYTF
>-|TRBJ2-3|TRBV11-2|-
TGTGCCAGCAGCCTTATGGACCGAGCAGGAGATACGCAGTATTTT
CASSLMDRAGDTQYF
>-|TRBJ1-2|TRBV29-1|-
TGCAGCGTTCTAGAAGGCTGGGGCTACACCTTC
CSVLEGWGYTF
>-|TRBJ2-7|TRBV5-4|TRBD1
TGTGCCAGCAGCTTGTCGGGGACAGGGACCTACGAGCAGTACTTC
CASSLSGTGTYEQYF
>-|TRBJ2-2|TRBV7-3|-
TGTGCCAGCAGGGCCCTACCGAACACCGGGGAGCTGTTTTTT
CASRALPNTGELFF
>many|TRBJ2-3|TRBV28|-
TGTGCCAGCAGCCGACAGTCTCTGGGGACAGATACGCAGTATTTT
CASSRQSLGTDTQYF
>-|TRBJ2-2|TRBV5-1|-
TGCGCCAGCAGCGATCGACGGGGGCAGAACACCGGGGAGCTGTTTTTT
CASSDRRGQNTGELFF
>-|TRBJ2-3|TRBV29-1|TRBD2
TGCAGCGTTGAATCGGGAGGCCGCACAGATACGCAGTATTTT
CSVESGGRTDTQYF
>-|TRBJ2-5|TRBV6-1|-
TGTGCCACCAGGGACCGATCTTCAGAGACCCAGTACTTC
CATRDRSSETQYF